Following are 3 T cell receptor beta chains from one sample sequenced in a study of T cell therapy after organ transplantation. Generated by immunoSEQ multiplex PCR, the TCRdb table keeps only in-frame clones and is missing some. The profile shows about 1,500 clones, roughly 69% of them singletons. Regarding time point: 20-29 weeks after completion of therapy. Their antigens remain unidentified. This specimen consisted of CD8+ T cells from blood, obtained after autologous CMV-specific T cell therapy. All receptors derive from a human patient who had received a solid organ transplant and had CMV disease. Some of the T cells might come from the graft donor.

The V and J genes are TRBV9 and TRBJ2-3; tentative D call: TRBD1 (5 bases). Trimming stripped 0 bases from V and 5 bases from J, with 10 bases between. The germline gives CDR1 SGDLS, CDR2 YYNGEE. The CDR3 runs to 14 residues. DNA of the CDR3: TGTGCCAGCAGCGTAGAGGGGTGGGAAGATACGCAGTATTTT. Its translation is CASSVEGWEDTQYF.

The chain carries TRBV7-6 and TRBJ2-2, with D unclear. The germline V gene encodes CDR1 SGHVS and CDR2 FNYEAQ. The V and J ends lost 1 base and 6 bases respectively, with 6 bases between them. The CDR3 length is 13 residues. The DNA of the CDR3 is TGTGCCAGCAGCTTAGGTCTTCCCGGGGAGCTGTTTTTT. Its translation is CASSLGLPGELFF.

As DNA, the CDR3 is TGTGCCAGCAGTGAAACGGGTCTAGCGTATCAAGAGACCCAGTACTTC. Translated: CASSETGLAYQETQYF. The chain combines TRBV2 with TRBJ2-5; TRBD2 is a possible D gene (6 bases). Germline lookup yields CDR1 SNHLY and CDR2 FYNNEI. The length of the CDR3 is 16 residues. Between the trimmed V and J ends, which lost 2 bases and 2 bases, there was a span of 15 bases. Full variable domain (missing parts from reference TRBV2 and TRBJ2-5): EPEVTQTPSHQVTQMGQEVILRCVPISNHLYFYWYRQILGQKVEFLVSFYNNEISEKSEIFDDQFSVERPDGSNFTLKIRSTKLEDSAMYFCASSETGLAYQETQYFGPGTRLLVL.